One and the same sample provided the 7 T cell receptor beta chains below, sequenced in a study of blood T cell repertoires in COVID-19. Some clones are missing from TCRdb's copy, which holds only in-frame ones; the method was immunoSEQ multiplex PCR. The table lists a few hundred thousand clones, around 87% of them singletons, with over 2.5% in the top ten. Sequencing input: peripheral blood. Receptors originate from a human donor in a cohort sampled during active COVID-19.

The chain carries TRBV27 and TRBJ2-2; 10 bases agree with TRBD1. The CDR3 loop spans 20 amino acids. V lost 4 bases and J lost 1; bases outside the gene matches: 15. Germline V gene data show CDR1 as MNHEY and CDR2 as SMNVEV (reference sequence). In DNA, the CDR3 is TGTGCCAGCAGTTCCTACTATCCCGGGGGACAGGGGTTGAACACCGGGGAGCTGTTTTTT. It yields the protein CASSSYYPGGQGLNTGELFF.

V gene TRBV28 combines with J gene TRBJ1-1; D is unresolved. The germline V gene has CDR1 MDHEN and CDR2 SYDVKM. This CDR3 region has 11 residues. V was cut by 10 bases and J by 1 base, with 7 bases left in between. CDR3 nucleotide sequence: TGTGCCACGCGACAGAACACTGAAGCTTTCTTT. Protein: CATRQNTEAFF.

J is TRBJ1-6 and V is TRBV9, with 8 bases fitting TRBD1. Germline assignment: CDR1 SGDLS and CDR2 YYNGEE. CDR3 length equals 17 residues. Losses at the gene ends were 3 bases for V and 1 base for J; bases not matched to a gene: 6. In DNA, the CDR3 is TGTGCCAGCAGCGCCCAAAACAGGGGGTCCTATAATTCACCCCTCCACTTT. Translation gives CASSAQNRGSYNSPLHF.

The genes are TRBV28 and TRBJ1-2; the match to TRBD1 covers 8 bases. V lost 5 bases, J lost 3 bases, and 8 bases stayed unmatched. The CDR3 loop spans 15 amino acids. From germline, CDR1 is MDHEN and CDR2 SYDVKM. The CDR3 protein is CASSPPVGQDYGYTF. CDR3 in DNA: TGTGCCAGCAGTCCCCCGGTGGGACAGGACTATGGCTACACCTTC.

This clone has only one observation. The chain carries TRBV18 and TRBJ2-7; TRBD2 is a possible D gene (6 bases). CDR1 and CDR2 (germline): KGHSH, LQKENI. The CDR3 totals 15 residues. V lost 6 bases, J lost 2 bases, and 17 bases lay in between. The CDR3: CASSFKGTEAYEQYF. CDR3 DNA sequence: TGTGCCAGCTCGTTTAAAGGGACTGAGGCCTACGAGCAGTACTTC.

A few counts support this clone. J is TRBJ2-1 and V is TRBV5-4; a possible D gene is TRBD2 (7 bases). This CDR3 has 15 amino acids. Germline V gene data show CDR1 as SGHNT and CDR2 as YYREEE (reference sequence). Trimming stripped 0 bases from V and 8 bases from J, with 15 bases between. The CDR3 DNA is TGTGCCAGCAGCTTGGGTCAGGGGAGGGTTGATGAGCAGTTCTTC. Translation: CASSLGQGRVDEQFF.

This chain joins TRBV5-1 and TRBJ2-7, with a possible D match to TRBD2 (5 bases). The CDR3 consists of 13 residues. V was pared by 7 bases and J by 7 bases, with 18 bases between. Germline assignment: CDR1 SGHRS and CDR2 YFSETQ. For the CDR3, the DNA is TGCGCCAGCTCCCCCGTCGGAGGAAGGGAGCAGTACTTC. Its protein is CASSPVGGREQYF.